This T cell receptor (beta chain) is drawn from a study of T cell responses to AZD1222 COVID-19 vaccine. Points from the study as a whole: Of spike-specific TCRs, nearly half reportedly target regions left unmutated in variants.

TCRdb's table, derived via immunoSEQ multiplex PCR, lists solely in-frame clones and lacks some. Of some 130,000 clones in the sample, about 93% are singletons; the top ten hold roughly 7%. The sample holds one count of this clone. The antigen is not known. Germline V gene data show CDR1 as KGHSH and CDR2 as LQKENI. Trimming took 3 bases from V and 5 from J, leaving 13 bases between them. The CDR3 runs 15 residues. The chain joins TRBV18 to TRBJ1-4, with D tentatively TRBD1 (5 bases). This TCR was recovered from an adult who received the AZD1222 COVID-19 vaccine. The specimen comprised peripheral blood, sampled 28 days after the second AZD1222 dose. The CDR3 DNA follows: TGTGCCAGCTCACCTCAGACAGCCGCGAATGAAAAACTGTTTTTT. This encodes CASSPQTAANEKLFF. Supplemented by reference TRBV18 and TRBJ1-4, the full variable domain reads NAGVMQNPRHLVRRRGQEARLRCSPMKGHSHVYWYRQLPEEGLKFMVYLQKENIIDESGMPKERFSAEFPKEGPSILRIQQVVRGDSAAYFCASSPQTAANEKLFFGSGTQLSVL.